This T cell receptor beta chain appears in the sequencing data of a study of CD8 T cells in Susac syndrome. When the RNA was reverse transcribed, random hexamers were used with an input of about 0.45 to 1 ug. Across 54 Vbeta and 13 Jbeta, TCR beta CDR3 was amplified with immunoSEQ multiplex PCR. TCRdb reprocessed the immunoSEQ multiplex PCR reads with MiXCR, giving one entry per CDR3 protein. The sample records over 350,000 distinct CDR3 sequences, more than 80% being singletons. This clonotype was counted only a few times. The ends lost 5 bases at V and 4 bases at J; junction bases unmatched: 8. Germline values: CDR1 SGHNT, CDR2 YYREEE (reference sequence). CDR3 length equals 15 residues.

The receptor was derived from a human donor with multiple sclerosis. The material sequenced was CD8+ T cells from PBMCs. The rearrangement joins TRBV5-4 to TRBJ2-1; TRBD1 agrees at 8 bases. The CDR3 nucleotides are TGTGCCAGCAGTCCTCCCAGGGGGCGATACAATGAGCAGTTCTTC. The encoded protein is CASSPPRGRYNEQFF.